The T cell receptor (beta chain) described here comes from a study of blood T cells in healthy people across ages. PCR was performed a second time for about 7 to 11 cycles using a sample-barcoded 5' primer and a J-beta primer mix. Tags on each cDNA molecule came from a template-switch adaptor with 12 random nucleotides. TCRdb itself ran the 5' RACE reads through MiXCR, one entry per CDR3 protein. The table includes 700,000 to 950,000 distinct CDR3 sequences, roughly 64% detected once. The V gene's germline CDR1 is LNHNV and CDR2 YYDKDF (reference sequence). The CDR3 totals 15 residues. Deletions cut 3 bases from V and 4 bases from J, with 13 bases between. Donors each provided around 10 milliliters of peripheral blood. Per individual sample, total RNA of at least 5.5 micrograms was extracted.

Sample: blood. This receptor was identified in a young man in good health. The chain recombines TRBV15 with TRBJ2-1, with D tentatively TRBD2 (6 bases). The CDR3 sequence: CATSSQTSGYNEQFF. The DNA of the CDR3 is TGTGCCACCAGCAGCCAGACTAGTGGGTACAATGAGCAGTTCTTC. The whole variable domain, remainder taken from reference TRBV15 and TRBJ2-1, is DAMVIQNPRYQVTQFGKPVTLSCSQTLNHNVMYWYQQKSSQAPKLLFHYYDKDFNNEADTPDNFQSRRPNTSFCFLDIRSPGLGDTAMYLCATSSQTSGYNEQFFGPGTRLTVL.